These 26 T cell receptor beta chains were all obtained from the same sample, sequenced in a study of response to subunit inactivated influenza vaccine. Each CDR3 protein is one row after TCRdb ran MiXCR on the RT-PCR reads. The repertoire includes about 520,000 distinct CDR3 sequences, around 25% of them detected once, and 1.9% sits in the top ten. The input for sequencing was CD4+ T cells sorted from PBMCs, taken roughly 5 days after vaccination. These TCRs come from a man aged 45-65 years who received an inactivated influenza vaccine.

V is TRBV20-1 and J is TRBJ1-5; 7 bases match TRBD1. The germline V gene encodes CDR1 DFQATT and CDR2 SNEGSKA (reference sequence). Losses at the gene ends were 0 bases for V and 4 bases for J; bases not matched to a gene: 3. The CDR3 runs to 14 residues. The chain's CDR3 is CSARDGTVNQPQHF. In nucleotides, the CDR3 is TGCAGTGCTAGAGATGGGACAGTAAATCAGCCCCAGCATTTT.

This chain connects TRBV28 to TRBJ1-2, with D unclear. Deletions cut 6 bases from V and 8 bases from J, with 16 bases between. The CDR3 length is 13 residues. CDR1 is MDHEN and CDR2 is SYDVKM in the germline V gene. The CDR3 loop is CASSPTRAPGYTF. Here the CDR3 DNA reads TGTGCCAGCAGCCCTACCCGCGCTCCCGGCTACACCTTC.

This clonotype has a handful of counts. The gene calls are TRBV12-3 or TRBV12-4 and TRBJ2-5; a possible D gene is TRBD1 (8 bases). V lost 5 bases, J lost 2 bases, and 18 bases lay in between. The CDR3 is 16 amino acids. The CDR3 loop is CASSQNRGGGQETQYF. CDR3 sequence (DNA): TGTGCCAGCAGTCAAAACAGGGGGGGAGGGCAAGAGACCCAGTACTTC.

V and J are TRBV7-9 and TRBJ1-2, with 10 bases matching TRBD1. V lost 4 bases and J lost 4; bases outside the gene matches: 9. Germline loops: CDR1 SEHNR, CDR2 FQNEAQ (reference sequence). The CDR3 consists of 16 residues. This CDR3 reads CASSSNYRDRGYGYTF. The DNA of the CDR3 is TGTGCCAGCAGCTCTAATTACCGGGACAGGGGCTATGGCTACACCTTC.

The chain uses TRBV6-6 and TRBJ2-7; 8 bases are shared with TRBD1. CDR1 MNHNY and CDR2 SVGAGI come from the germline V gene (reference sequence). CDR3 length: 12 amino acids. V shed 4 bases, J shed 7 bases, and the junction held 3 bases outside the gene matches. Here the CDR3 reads CASSSGQGEQYF. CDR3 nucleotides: TGTGCCAGCAGTTCCGGACAGGGTGAGCAGTACTTC.

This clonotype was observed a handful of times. CDR3 sequence (DNA): TGCAGTGCTAGAGTCCTGGGAGCGGGAAGAGCAGATACGCAGTATTTT. Translating it yields CSARVLGAGRADTQYF. The chain joins TRBV20-1 to TRBJ2-3; 7 bases fit TRBD2. The length of the CDR3 is 16 residues. V lost 1 base, J lost 4 bases, and 11 bases stayed unmatched. The germline V gene has CDR1 DFQATT and CDR2 SNEGSKA (reference sequence).

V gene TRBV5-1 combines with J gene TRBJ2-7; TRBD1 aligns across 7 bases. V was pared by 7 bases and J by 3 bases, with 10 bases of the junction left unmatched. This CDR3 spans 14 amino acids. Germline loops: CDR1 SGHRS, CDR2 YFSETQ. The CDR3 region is CASRSTGAIYEQYF. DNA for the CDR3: TGCGCCAGCCGCAGCACAGGGGCCATCTACGAGCAGTACTTC.

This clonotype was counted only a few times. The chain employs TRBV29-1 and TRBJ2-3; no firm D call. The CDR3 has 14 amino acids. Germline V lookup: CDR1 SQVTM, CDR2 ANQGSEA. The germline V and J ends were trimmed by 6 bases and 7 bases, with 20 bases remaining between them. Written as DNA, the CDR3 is TGCAGCGTCGTAACCCGGACGGCGGTAAATACGCAGTATTTT. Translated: CSVVTRTAVNTQYF.

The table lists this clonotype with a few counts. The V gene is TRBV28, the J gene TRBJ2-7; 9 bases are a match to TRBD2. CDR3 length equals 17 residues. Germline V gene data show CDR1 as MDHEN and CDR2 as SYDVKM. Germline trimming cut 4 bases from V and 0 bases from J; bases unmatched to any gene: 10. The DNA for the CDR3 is TGTGCCAGCAGTTCCCCCGGGGATAGCGGGAGCTCCTACGAGCAGTACTTC. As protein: CASSSPGDSGSSYEQYF.

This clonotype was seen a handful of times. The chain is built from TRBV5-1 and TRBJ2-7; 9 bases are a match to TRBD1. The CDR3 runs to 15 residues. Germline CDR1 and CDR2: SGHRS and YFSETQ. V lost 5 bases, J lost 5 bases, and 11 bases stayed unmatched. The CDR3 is CASSNAPRTGDEQYF. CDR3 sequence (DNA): TGCGCCAGCAGTAACGCCCCGAGGACAGGGGACGAGCAGTACTTC.

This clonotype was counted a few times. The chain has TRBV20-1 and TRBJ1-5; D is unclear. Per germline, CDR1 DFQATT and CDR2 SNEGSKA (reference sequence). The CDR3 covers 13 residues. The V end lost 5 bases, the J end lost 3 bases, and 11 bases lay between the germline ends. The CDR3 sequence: CSAAGSNNQPQHF. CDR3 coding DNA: TGCAGTGCTGCCGGGTCTAACAATCAGCCCCAGCATTTT.

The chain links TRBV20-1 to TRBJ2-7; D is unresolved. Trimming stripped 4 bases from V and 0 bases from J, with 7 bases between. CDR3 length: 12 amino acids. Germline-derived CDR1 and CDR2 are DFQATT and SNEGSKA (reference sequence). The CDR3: CSATRFSYEQYF. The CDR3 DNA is TGCAGTGCTACCAGATTCTCCTACGAGCAGTACTTC.

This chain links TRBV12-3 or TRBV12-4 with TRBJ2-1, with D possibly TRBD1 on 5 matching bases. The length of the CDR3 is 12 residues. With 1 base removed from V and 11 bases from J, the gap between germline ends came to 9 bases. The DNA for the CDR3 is TGTGCCAGCAGTTTAGACGCAGGGAAGCAGTTCTTC. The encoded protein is CASSLDAGKQFF.

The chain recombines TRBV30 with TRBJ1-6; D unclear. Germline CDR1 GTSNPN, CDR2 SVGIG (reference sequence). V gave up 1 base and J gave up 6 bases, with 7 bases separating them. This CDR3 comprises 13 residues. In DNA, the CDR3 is TGTGCCTGGAGTGATCTACGTAATTCACCCCTCCACTTT. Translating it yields CAWSDLRNSPLHF.

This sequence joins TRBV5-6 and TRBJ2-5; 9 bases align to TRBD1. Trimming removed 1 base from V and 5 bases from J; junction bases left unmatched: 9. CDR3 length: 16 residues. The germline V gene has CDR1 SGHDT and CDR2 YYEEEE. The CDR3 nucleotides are TGTGCCAGCAGCTTGACCCGGGACAGGGTTGGGGAGACCCAGTACTTC. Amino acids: CASSLTRDRVGETQYF. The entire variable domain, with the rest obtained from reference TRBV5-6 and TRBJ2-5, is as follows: DAGVTQSPTHLIKTRGQQVTLRCSPKSGHDTVSWYQQALGQGPQFIFQYYEEEERQRGNFPDRFSGHQFPNYSSELNVNALLLGDSALYLCASSLTRDRVGETQYFGPGTRLLVL.

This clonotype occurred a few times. CDR3 in amino acids: CSARARGTNYEQYF. CDR3 in DNA: TGCAGTGCTAGAGCGCGGGGGACGAACTACGAGCAGTACTTC. V usage is TRBV20-1 and J usage is TRBJ2-7; 7 bases align to TRBD2. CDR1 and CDR2 (germline): DFQATT, SNEGSKA (reference sequence). There are 14 residues in the CDR3. Germline trimming cut 1 base from V and 3 bases from J; bases unmatched to any gene: 6.

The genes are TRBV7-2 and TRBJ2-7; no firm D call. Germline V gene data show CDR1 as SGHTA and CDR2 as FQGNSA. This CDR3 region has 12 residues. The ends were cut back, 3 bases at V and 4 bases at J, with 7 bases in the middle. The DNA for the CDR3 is TGTGCCAGCAGCTTGAACGGATACGAGCAGTACTTC. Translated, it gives CASSLNGYEQYF.

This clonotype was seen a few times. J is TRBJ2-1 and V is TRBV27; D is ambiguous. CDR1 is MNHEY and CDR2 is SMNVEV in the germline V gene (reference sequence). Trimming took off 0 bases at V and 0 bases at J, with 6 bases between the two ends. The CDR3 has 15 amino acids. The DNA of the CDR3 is TGTGCCAGCAGTTTATCTTTGAGCTCCTACAATGAGCAGTTCTTC. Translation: CASSLSLSSYNEQFF.

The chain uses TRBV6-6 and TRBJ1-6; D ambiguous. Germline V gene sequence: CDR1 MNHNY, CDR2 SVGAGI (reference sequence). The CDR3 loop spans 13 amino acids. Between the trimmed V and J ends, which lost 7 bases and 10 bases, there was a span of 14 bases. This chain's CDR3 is CASNGNEGSPLHF. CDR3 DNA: TGTGCCAGCAATGGGAATGAGGGCTCACCCCTCCACTTT.

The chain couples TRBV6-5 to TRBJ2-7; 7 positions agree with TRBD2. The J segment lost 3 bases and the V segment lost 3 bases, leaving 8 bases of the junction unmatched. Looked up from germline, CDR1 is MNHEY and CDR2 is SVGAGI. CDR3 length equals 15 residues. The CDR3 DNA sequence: TGTGCCAGCAGTTATTCTCGCAGCGGGGTCTACGAGCAGTACTTC. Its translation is CASSYSRSGVYEQYF.

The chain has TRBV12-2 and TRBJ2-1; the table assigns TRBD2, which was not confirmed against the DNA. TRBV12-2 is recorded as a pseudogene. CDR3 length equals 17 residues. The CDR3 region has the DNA TGTGCAAGTCGCTTAGCGCGGGGTAGCGGGGACCACAATGAGCAGTTCTTC. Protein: CASRLARGSGDHNEQFF.

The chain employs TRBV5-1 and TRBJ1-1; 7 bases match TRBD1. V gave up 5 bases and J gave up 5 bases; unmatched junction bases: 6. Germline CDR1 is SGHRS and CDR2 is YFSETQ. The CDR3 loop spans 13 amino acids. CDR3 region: CASSSAGGTEAFF. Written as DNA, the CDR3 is TGCGCCAGCAGTTCCGCAGGGGGGACTGAAGCTTTCTTT.

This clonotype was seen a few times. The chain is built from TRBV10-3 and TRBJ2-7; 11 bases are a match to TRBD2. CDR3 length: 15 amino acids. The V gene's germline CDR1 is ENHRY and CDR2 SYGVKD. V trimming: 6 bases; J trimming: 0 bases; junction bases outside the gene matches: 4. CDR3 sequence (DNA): TGTGCCATCAGAGGGACTAGCGGTAGCTCCTACGAGCAGTACTTC. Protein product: CAIRGTSGSSYEQYF.

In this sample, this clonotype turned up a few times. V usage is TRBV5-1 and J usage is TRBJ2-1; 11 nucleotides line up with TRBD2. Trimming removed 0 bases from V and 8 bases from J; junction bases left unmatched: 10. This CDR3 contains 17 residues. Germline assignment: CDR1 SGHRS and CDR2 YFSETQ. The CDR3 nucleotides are TGCGCCAGCAGCTTGGGAACGGGACTAGCGGAGAGGTATGAGCAGTTCTTC. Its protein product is CASSLGTGLAERYEQFF.

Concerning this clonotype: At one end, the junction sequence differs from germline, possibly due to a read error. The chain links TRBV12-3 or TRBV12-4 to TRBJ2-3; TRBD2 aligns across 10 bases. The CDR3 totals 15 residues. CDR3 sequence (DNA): TGTGCCAGCAGAACCAGCGGGGGGGCCACAGATACGAAGTATTTT. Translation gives CASRTSGGATDTKYF.

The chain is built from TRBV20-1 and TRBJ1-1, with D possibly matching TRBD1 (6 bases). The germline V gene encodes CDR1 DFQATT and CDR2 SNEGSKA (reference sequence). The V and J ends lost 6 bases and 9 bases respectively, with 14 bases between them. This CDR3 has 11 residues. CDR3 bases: TGCAGTGCCTTGGAGGGGGTAAAAGCTTTCTTT. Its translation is CSALEGVKAFF.